The entry below describes one T cell receptor beta chain. This clonotype was detected only a few times. Which antigen it targets is not known. No much larger clone exists at a distance of one base, and base qualities are not known. Reading the label with the study, this specimen's treatment or condition is: allogeneic hematopoietic cell transplantation with graft depleted of TCRalphabeta T cells and CD19 B cells. The children who served as transplant recipients had been given grafts of TCRalphabeta/CD19-depleted allogeneic hematopoietic cells. The entry originates in a study of T-cell reconstitution after alpha-beta-depleted transplantation in children (dated by TCRdb to the mid-2010s). As for the study more broadly: Using TCR repertoire profiling, the study followed T-cell immune reconstitution in a quantitative way in children after TCRalphabeta/CD19-depleted allogeneic hematopoietic cell transplantation.

The CDR3 holds 14 amino acids from the cysteine to the phenylalanine. Left in the record is the CDR3 DNA by itself, 42 bases read in frame from the first base. Trimming leaves V shorter by 3 bases and J shorter by 8 bases, with the junction holding 8 bases beyond the gene matches. CDR1 is given as LNHNV and CDR2 as YYDKDF, both from the germline V gene (reference sequence). The paper as a whole reports these results and caveats: The apparently early alphabetaT-cell count recovery about two months after transplant was reportedly dependent on only several hundred rapidly expanded clones derived from non-depleted graft cells. Over subsequent months, a decline in hyperexpanded clone frequencies was noted, and after one year, T-cell counts and TCRbeta diversity were mostly ascribed to newly produced T cells. In some patients, the high TCRbeta diversity seen at day 60 was put down to recipient T cells and intrathymic progenitors that had survived conditioning.

Libraries were constructed by PCR. These reads were obtained on an Illumina HiSeq 2500. TCR libraries were prepared with molecular barcoding, using unique molecular identifiers to normalize TCRbeta repertoire quantification. TCRdb cleaned the public reads at Q25 with fastp, built clones with MiXCR and kept in-frame beta chains. All rows with the same CDR3 protein become a single entry with the most common DNA and genes. Recorded for this sample are about 980,000 distinct CDR3 sequences; around 30% of them occurred a single time. The leading ten clones occupy under 30% of the sample. This clonotype was obtained from a boy younger than two who had a stem cell transplant for SCID, so the T cells may come from the graft donor. The receptor chain draws on TRBV15 and TRBJ1-2; 8 bases in the junction line up with TRBD1. Source: PBMCs, mostly from graft donor cells, taken 360 days after TCRalphabeta/CD19-depleted stem cell transplant. Here the CDR3 is given as CATSSTQGARGYTF. The nucleotide sequence is TGTGCCACCAGCAGTACTCAGGGGGCCCGAGGCTACACCTTC.